This T cell receptor beta chain was recorded in a study of regulatory T cells. Autoimmunity was present in every CD3G-deficient patient, worse in two. Patients, 2 to 39 years old, had expanded memory T-cell proportions. As regards this clone: The antigen remains unidentified.

Amplification used 52 TRBV primers and 13 TRBJ primers. Data came from immunoSEQ multiplex PCR; TCRdb stores just in-frame clones and leaves some out. This sample has roughly 10,000 clones; approximately 84% occur once, and the top ten carry about 11%. The V and J ends lost 4 bases and 5 bases respectively, with 6 bases between them. Germline-derived CDR1 and CDR2 are SGHRS and YFSETQ. This CDR3 has 12 amino acids. Study-level points and caveats: Patient repertoires had restricted TRB V-J pairs and skewed V and J usage, most in Tregs. Control CD8+ cells showed a nonsignificant trend toward higher Shannon entropy than patient CD8+ cells.

The TCR was taken from a person aged 18 to 35 with CD3G deficiency. The sequenced material came from CD8+ T cells sorted from blood. This rearrangement joins TRBV5-1 to TRBJ2-2; D is unclear. The DNA for the CDR3 is TGCGCCAGCAGCACTGAAACCGGGGAGCTGTTTTTT. Translated, it gives CASSTETGELFF.